A single sample is the source of the 18 T cell receptor beta chains below, sequenced in a study of shared clonotypes between healthy human individuals. TCRdb's copy holds only in-frame clones and misses some; the assay was immunoSEQ multiplex PCR. The table has around 510,000 clones, around 80% seen once. The sequencing sample was made of PBMCs. The source is a woman aged 40 to 50 in good health. Some clones in this sample may be carry-over from other donors' samples.

This chain connects TRBV6-5 to TRBJ1-2; 7 nucleotides match TRBD1. CDR3 length: 14 amino acids. CDR1 and CDR2 (germline): MNHEY, SVGAGI. Losses at the gene ends were 6 bases for V and 4 bases for J; bases not matched to a gene: 8. The CDR3 sequence is CASSGGGQGYGYTF. CDR3 bases: TGTGCCAGCAGCGGAGGGGGCCAAGGCTATGGCTACACCTTC.

This clone was seen once. The chain recombines TRBV5-4 with TRBJ2-7; no clear D gene. Germline V gene data show CDR1 as SGHNT and CDR2 as YYREEE (reference sequence). V gave up 4 bases and J gave up 5 bases, with 13 bases separating them. This CDR3 is built from 13 residues. In nucleotides, the CDR3 is TGTGCCAGCAGCCCCCGACCGGGCGACGAGCAGTACTTC. Protein: CASSPRPGDEQYF.

The gene calls are TRBV7-2 and TRBJ1-4; D may be TRBD1 (5 bases). The CDR3 spans 14 residues. Germline CDR1 and CDR2: SGHTA and FQGNSA. V was pared by 2 bases and J by 11 bases, with 15 bases between. The CDR3 sequence is CASSLFTDNNKLFF. CDR3 DNA: TGTGCCAGCAGCTTATTTACGGACAACAACAAACTGTTTTTT.

V is TRBV5-1 and J is TRBJ2-5; D gene ambiguous. Trimming cost V 4 bases and J 3 bases, with 10 bases left between them. This CDR3 is built from 13 residues. Germline-derived CDR1 and CDR2 are SGHRS and YFSETQ. CDR3 nucleotide sequence: TGCGCCAGCAGCATAACTTACGAAGAGACCCAGTACTTC. It specifies CASSITYEETQYF.

This clone was found a few times. V gene TRBV9 combines with J gene TRBJ2-5, with a possible D match to TRBD1 (6 bases). With 0 bases removed from V and 5 bases from J, the gap between germline ends came to 11 bases. This CDR3 contains 14 residues. The germline V gene has CDR1 SGDLS and CDR2 YYNGEE. The CDR3 loop reads CASSVGTVGETQYF. For the CDR3, the DNA is TGTGCCAGCAGCGTAGGGACAGTCGGGGAGACCCAGTACTTC.

This clone is a singleton in its sample. The V gene is TRBV2, the J gene TRBJ2-7; D is uncertain. V was pared by 2 bases and J by 2 bases, with 10 bases between. Per the germline V gene, CDR1 is SNHLY and CDR2 is FYNNEI. CDR3 length: 14 residues. The CDR3 spells CASSESRITYEQYF. The CDR3, as DNA: TGTGCCAGCAGTGAAAGTCGGATTACCTACGAGCAGTACTTC. The whole variable domain, remainder taken from reference TRBV2 and TRBJ2-7, is EPEVTQTPSHQVTQMGQEVILRCVPISNHLYFYWYRQILGQKVEFLVSFYNNEISEKSEIFDDQFSVERPDGSNFTLKIRSTKLEDSAMYFCASSESRITYEQYFGPGTRLTVT.

This clone appeared a single time. The chain is built from TRBV6-6 and TRBJ1-5; D may be TRBD1 (5 bases). Germline V CDR1 and CDR2: MNHNY, SVGAGI (reference sequence). The CDR3 consists of 13 residues. Between the trimmed V and J ends, which lost 8 bases and 3 bases, there was a span of 11 bases. CDR3 protein: CASSRVNNQPQHF. CDR3 bases: TGTGCCAGCTCCAGGGTTAACAATCAGCCCCAGCATTTT.

The chain links TRBV27 to TRBJ2-1; no clear D. Germline V lookup: CDR1 MNHEY, CDR2 SMNVEV (reference sequence). V lost 2 bases to trimming and J lost 2 bases, with 7 bases between them. The CDR3 covers 14 residues. This CDR3 is CASSLGLAYNEQFF. The CDR3 DNA reads as TGTGCCAGCAGTTTAGGGCTAGCCTACAATGAGCAGTTCTTC.

V is TRBV15 and J is TRBJ2-7, with D unclear. V lost 0 bases and J lost 2, with 11 bases in between. Looked up from germline, CDR1 is LNHNV and CDR2 is YYDKDF (reference sequence). CDR3 length equals 15 residues. CDR3 DNA: TGTGCCACCAGCAGAGATTTGGCAAGGACCTACGAGCAGTACTTC. This gives the protein CATSRDLARTYEQYF.

J is TRBJ2-3 and V is TRBV19, with TRBD2 matching over 7 bases. This CDR3 is built from 16 residues. Germline assignment: CDR1 LNHDA and CDR2 SQIVND (reference sequence). J lost 7 bases, V lost 2 bases, and 12 bases had no gene match. CDR3 DNA sequence: TGTGCCAGTAGTATACGGCGGGAGCTAGTTGCCAATACGCAGTATTTT. This sequence encodes CASSIRRELVANTQYF.

This clone was seen once. J is TRBJ2-7 and V is TRBV29-1; 7 positions agree with TRBD2. V lost 4 bases to trimming and J lost 5 bases; unmatched junction nucleotides: 11. The germline gives CDR1 SQVTM, CDR2 ANQGSEA. The CDR3 consists of 14 residues. CDR3 in amino acids: CSVVLGRGGDEQYF. The CDR3 DNA reads as TGCAGCGTTGTACTGGGGAGGGGCGGTGACGAGCAGTACTTC.

This clone was observed a few times. This sequence joins TRBV29-1 and TRBJ1-2, with 9 bases identical to TRBD1. The junction had 12 bases not matched to a gene; V was cut back by 4 bases and J by 3 bases. The CDR3 is 16 amino acids. Germline V gene lookup returns CDR1 SQVTM and CDR2 ANQGSEA. The CDR3 nucleotides read TGCAGCGTTGGATCGACAGGGGGACCCTTGTACTATGGCTACACCTTC. Translating gives CSVGSTGGPLYYGYTF.

This clone has at least ten counts. The sample has other DNA sequences that encode this CDR3 too. V is TRBV2 and J is TRBJ2-7; a weak D match, TRBD1 (6 bases). There are 14 residues in the CDR3. CDR1 is SNHLY, CDR2 FYNNEI, per germline. The V and J ends lost 5 bases and 3 bases respectively, with 14 bases between them. In DNA form, the CDR3 reads TGTGCCAGCAGTAACACAGGGATCATCTACGAGCAGTACTTC. The encoded protein is CASSNTGIIYEQYF.

A word on this clone: A read error is the likely source, as a far larger clone sits one nucleotide away. The gene calls are TRBV18 and TRBJ1-1; weak D call: TRBD1 (5 bases). V was trimmed by 0 bases and J by 1 base, leaving 9 bases between them. Germline-derived CDR1 and CDR2 are KGHSH and LQKENI. The CDR3 runs to 15 residues. The CDR3 nucleotides read TGTGCCAGCTCACCACCGGGGGGACGGAACACTGAAGCTTTCTTT. Its protein is CASSPPGGRNTEAFF.

The chain has TRBV28 and TRBJ2-3; D gene ambiguous. The CDR3 is 11 amino acids. The germline V gene encodes CDR1 MDHEN and CDR2 SYDVKM. V dropped 6 bases and J dropped 2 bases, with 3 bases sitting between them. The CDR3 nucleotides read TGTGCCAGCAGGACCACAGATACGCAGTATTTT. Its protein product is CASRTTDTQYF.

The chain carries TRBV27 and TRBJ2-3; 7 bases are shared with TRBD2. Per germline, CDR1 MNHEY and CDR2 SMNVEV (reference sequence). The CDR3 runs 15 residues. The J segment lost 2 bases and the V segment lost 6 bases, leaving 8 bases of the junction unmatched. The DNA of the CDR3 is TGTGCCAGCAGCGCTACTAGCGTCCCCACAGATACGCAGTATTTT. Translating gives CASSATSVPTDTQYF.

J is TRBJ1-6 and V is TRBV6-5; D gene unclear. Germline V lookup: CDR1 MNHEY, CDR2 SVGAGI. V was cut by 2 bases and J by 12 bases, with 14 bases left in between. This CDR3 contains 14 residues. This CDR3 reads CASSYRQDLEPLHF. The CDR3 DNA reads as TGTGCCAGCAGTTACAGGCAGGACCTAGAACCCCTCCACTTT.

The chain uses TRBV11-3 and TRBJ2-5, with 14 bases aligning to TRBD2. The V gene end was trimmed by 5 bases and the J gene end by 9 bases; junction bases not matched to a gene: 5. Germline V gives CDR1 SGHNT, CDR2 YENEEA. This CDR3 has 14 amino acids. The CDR3 sequence: CASSQTSGGVAQYF. In DNA form, the CDR3 reads TGTGCCAGCAGCCAGACTAGCGGGGGGGTGGCCCAGTACTTC.